This T cell receptor (beta chain) was documented in a study of blood T cell repertoires in COVID-19. Study-wide context: The analysed material was cDNA or gDNA that came from T cells, B-cell-depleted T cells, or PBMCs.

Repertoires were generated with immunoSEQ multiplex PCR, while TCRdb's copy carries only in-frame clones and drops some. This table holds over 250,000 clones, around 80% found once. Germline V gene data show CDR1 as KGHDR and CDR2 as SFDVKD. With 5 bases removed from V and 2 bases from J, the gap between germline ends came to 13 bases. The CDR3 has 15 amino acids. The chain joins TRBV24-1 to TRBJ2-3; D is perhaps TRBD1 (5 bases). The material sequenced was PBMCs or T cells enriched from blood (not recorded which). The TCR originated in a man aged 25 to 45 with acute COVID-19. The CDR3: CATSGGQGNTDTQYF. The DNA for the CDR3 is TGTGCCACCAGTGGTGGGCAGGGAAACACAGATACGCAGTATTTT.